These 30 T cell receptor beta chains came from one sample sequenced in a study of blood T cell repertoires in COVID-19. Only in-frame clones appear in the TCRdb table, and some are missing; sequencing was by immunoSEQ multiplex PCR. The data contain hundreds of thousands of clones, about four fifths of them singletons. The material sequenced was PBMCs or T cells enriched from blood (not recorded which). These receptors were taken from a woman aged 45-65 years who had been exposed to COVID-19.

This clone was observed a single time. The rearrangement uses TRBV7-9 and TRBJ1-6; 9 bases match TRBD1. Germline CDR1 is SEHNR and CDR2 is FQNEAQ (reference sequence). The CDR3 contains 15 residues. V shed 0 bases and J 12 bases; nucleotides not matched to a gene: 6. CDR3 nucleotides: TGTGCCAGCAGCTTAGCGGGACAGGGAAGCCGACCCCTCCACTTT. It codes for CASSLAGQGSRPLHF.

The rearrangement links TRBV5-1 to TRBJ1-1; D is unresolved. The CDR3 spans 13 residues. Trimming took off 7 bases at V and 4 bases at J, with 14 bases between the two ends. Looked up from germline, CDR1 is SGHRS and CDR2 is YFSETQ. CDR3 DNA: TGCGCCAGCTCCCCGCGGGAGGGCACTGAAGCTTTCTTT. Translation: CASSPREGTEAFF.

The genes are TRBV9 and TRBJ1-2; 9 bases fit TRBD1. The trim removed 0 bases at V and 5 bases at J, leaving 8 bases unmatched. The germline V gene has CDR1 SGDLS and CDR2 YYNGEE. The CDR3 covers 16 residues. DNA for the CDR3: TGTGCCAGCAGCGTAGGCCGACGACAGGGGGATTATGGCTACACCTTC. Its protein is CASSVGRRQGDYGYTF. Full variable domain (outside the CDR3, taken from reference TRBV9 and TRBJ1-2): DSGVTQTPKHLITATGQRVTLRCSPRSGDLSVYWYQQSLDQGLQFLIQYYNGEERAKGNILERFSAQQFPDLHSELNLSSLELGDSALYFCASSVGRRQGDYGYTFGSGTRLTVV.

The rearrangement joins TRBV4-2 to TRBJ1-4; 7 bases agree with TRBD1. This CDR3 spans 16 amino acids. CDR1 is LGHNA, CDR2 YNFKEQ, per germline. V was clipped by 1 base and J by 3 bases; unmatched bases: 5. The CDR3 is CASSQVGGGPNEKLFF. In nucleotides, the CDR3 is TGTGCCAGCAGCCAAGTAGGAGGGGGCCCTAATGAAAAACTGTTTTTT.

This chain links TRBV29-1 with TRBJ1-2; no firm D call. The CDR3 has 12 amino acids. Trimming pared 3 bases from V and 7 bases from J, leaving 12 bases between. Germline-derived CDR1 and CDR2 are SQVTM and ANQGSEA. CDR3 loop: CSVEVVQSGYTF. Written as DNA, the CDR3 is TGCAGCGTTGAGGTAGTCCAAAGTGGCTACACCTTC.

The chain joins TRBV5-1 to TRBJ1-2, with a tentative D call TRBD1 (6 bases). This CDR3 has 16 amino acids. The germline V gene encodes CDR1 SGHRS and CDR2 YFSETQ. Trimming stripped 0 bases from V and 7 bases from J, with 19 bases between. This CDR3 reads CASSLEGDSRKFGYTF. The CDR3 coding sequence is TGCGCCAGCAGCTTGGAGGGGGATTCGAGAAAGTTTGGCTACACCTTC.

This clone has a handful of counts. The chain employs TRBV6-5 and TRBJ1-1, with D tentatively TRBD1 (5 bases). The CDR3 sequence is 12 residues long. The germline V and J ends were trimmed by 6 bases and 6 bases, with 11 bases remaining between them. From germline, CDR1 is MNHEY and CDR2 SVGAGI. The CDR3 sequence: CASSLWGAEAFF. In DNA, the CDR3 is TGTGCCAGCAGCCTCTGGGGGGCTGAAGCTTTCTTT.

J is TRBJ1-1 and V is TRBV10-2; 7 positions agree with TRBD1. The length of the CDR3 is 13 residues. The V gene's germline CDR1 is WSHSY and CDR2 SAAADI. The V and J ends lost 7 bases and 1 base, in that order; junction bases with no gene match: 3. The CDR3 region is CASKGQPNTEAFF. CDR3 sequence (DNA): TGCGCCAGCAAGGGACAGCCGAACACTGAAGCTTTCTTT.

This clone showed up just a few times. The gene calls are TRBV9 and TRBJ1-1, with TRBD1 as a possible D gene (6 bases). Per germline, CDR1 SGDLS and CDR2 YYNGEE. The ends were cut back, 0 bases at V and 4 bases at J, with 13 bases in the middle. The CDR3 covers 15 residues. The CDR3 DNA sequence: TGTGCCAGCAGCGTAGCTGGGGAGGGGGGCACTGAAGCTTTCTTT. This encodes CASSVAGEGGTEAFF.

This rearrangement joins TRBV27 to TRBJ2-7; D gene ambiguous. The germline V gene encodes CDR1 MNHEY and CDR2 SMNVEV (reference sequence). V was pared by 4 bases and J by 2 bases, with 18 bases between. This CDR3 region has 16 residues. Here the CDR3 DNA reads TGTGCCAGCAGTTGGGTAAGCCCACTAATACCCTACGAGCAGTACTTC. This codes for CASSWVSPLIPYEQYF.

The genes are TRBV6-1 and TRBJ2-6; 7 bases are shared with TRBD2. This CDR3 has 16 amino acids. Germline V gene lookup returns CDR1 MNHNS and CDR2 SASEGT. The trim removed 0 bases at V and 1 base at J, leaving 0 bases unmatched. The DNA of the CDR3 is TGTGCCAGCAGTGAAGCGCGGGGGTCTGGGGCCAACGTCCTGACTTTC. This codes for CASSEARGSGANVLTF.

This chain joins TRBV5-8 and TRBJ1-5; D not certain. The ends were cut back, 2 bases at V and 2 bases at J, with 8 bases in the middle. The CDR3 is 14 residues long. The germline V gene encodes CDR1 SGHTS and CDR2 YDEGEE. The CDR3 coding sequence is TGTGCCAGCAGCTTAAGACGGGGCAATCAGCCCCAGCATTTT. The encoded protein is CASSLRRGNQPQHF.

The J gene is TRBJ1-1, the V gene TRBV7-6; TRBD1 matches 7 bases. CDR1 is SGHVS, CDR2 FNYEAQ, per germline. Unmatched junction bases numbered 15, after V lost 5 bases and J lost 3 bases. This CDR3 is 17 amino acids long. Here the CDR3 reads CASSLTRRQGSDTEAFF. CDR3 DNA sequence: TGTGCCAGCAGCCTTACGAGGAGACAGGGTTCGGACACTGAAGCTTTCTTT.

The chain is built from TRBV5-1 and TRBJ2-5; 7 positions agree with TRBD1. From germline, CDR1 is SGHRS and CDR2 YFSETQ. After removal of 4 bases from V and 5 bases from J, the junction contained 8 bases not matched to a gene. This CDR3 is built from 14 residues. CDR3 amino acids: CASSVDRARETQYF. The DNA for the CDR3 is TGCGCCAGCAGCGTAGACAGGGCCAGGGAGACCCAGTACTTC.

Turning to this clone: The sample carries other DNA sequences with the same CDR3. The V call is TRBV20-1, the J call TRBJ1-1; the D is unclear. From germline, CDR1 is DFQATT and CDR2 SNEGSKA (reference sequence). The CDR3 has 11 amino acids. CDR3 bases: TGCAGCGCCCCCCGCGGCACTGAAGCTTTCTTT. Protein product: CSAPRGTEAFF.

The gene calls are TRBV7-9 and TRBJ2-3; TRBD2 matches 10 bases. The CDR3 has 17 residues. Trimming at V came to 1 base and at J to 6 bases, leaving 10 bases not matched to a gene. Germline CDR1 reads SEHNR; CDR2 reads FQNEAQ (reference sequence). The CDR3 reads CASSLVSSGGARDTQYF. CDR3 coding DNA: TGTGCCAGCAGCTTAGTTTCCAGCGGGGGGGCCCGGGATACGCAGTATTTT.

This chain links TRBV5-5 with TRBJ2-1, with D hard to call. Trimming stripped 2 bases from V and 3 bases from J, with 6 bases between. CDR1 and CDR2 from the germline V gene are SGHKS and YYEKEE (reference sequence). CDR3 size: 13 residues. Here the CDR3 DNA reads TGTGCCAGCAGCTTCCGAGACTACAATGAGCAGTTCTTC. Translated: CASSFRDYNEQFF. The full variable domain, completed using reference TRBV5-5 and TRBJ2-1, is DAGVTQSPTHLIKTRGQQVTLRCSPISGHKSVSWYQQVLGQGPQFIFQYYEKEERGRGNFPDRFSARQFPNYSSELNVNALLLGDSALYLCASSFRDYNEQFFGPGTRLTVL.

The chain combines TRBV6-5 with TRBJ2-1; possibly TRBD2 for D (6 bases). V lost 8 bases to trimming and J lost 4 bases, with 18 bases between them. CDR1 and CDR2 (germline): MNHEY, SVGAGI. The CDR3 is 15 amino acids. The CDR3 DNA sequence: TGTGCCAGCGGGGAGGAGGCAGGCCAGTACAATGAGCAGTTCTTC. It translates to CASGEEAGQYNEQFF.

The sample holds one count of this clone. The rearrangement links TRBV2 to TRBJ1-5, with 11 bases that match TRBD1. The V segment lost 5 bases and the J segment 5 bases; nucleotides outside the gene matches: 5. CDR1 and CDR2 (germline): SNHLY, FYNNEI. The CDR3 is 15 amino acids. The CDR3 here is CASSLGQGAYQPQHF. DNA for the CDR3: TGTGCCAGCAGTTTAGGACAGGGGGCTTATCAGCCCCAGCATTTT.

The chain links TRBV28 to TRBJ1-1; D is undetermined. This CDR3 comprises 15 residues. Trimming cost V 5 bases and J 0 bases, with 13 bases left between them. Germline CDR1 and CDR2: MDHEN and SYDVKM. The CDR3 here is CASSPYNSMNTEAFF. The CDR3 DNA reads TGTGCCAGCAGTCCGTACAACAGTATGAACACTGAAGCTTTCTTT.

The count of this clone is one. The gene calls are TRBV19 and TRBJ1-2; 7 nucleotides agree with TRBD1. The CDR3 has 13 residues. Germline CDR1 reads LNHDA; CDR2 reads SQIVND (reference sequence). V shed 6 bases, J shed 8 bases, and the junction held 9 bases outside the gene matches. As DNA, the CDR3 is TGTGCCAGTAGGCCCGACAGGGTTCGGGGCTACACCTTC. Its translation is CASRPDRVRGYTF.

The rearrangement joins TRBV27 to TRBJ1-3, with 7 bases matching TRBD1. The germline gives CDR1 MNHEY, CDR2 SMNVEV (reference sequence). The CDR3 has 15 residues. Losses at the gene ends were 6 bases for V and 0 bases for J; bases not matched to a gene: 5. For the CDR3, the DNA is TGTGCCAGCAGACTAGGGGGCCCCTCTGGAAACACCATATATTTT. This encodes CASRLGGPSGNTIYF.

This clone was picked up a small number of times. The rearrangement uses TRBV10-3 and TRBJ1-2; weak D call: TRBD1 (5 bases). CDR3 size: 16 residues. CDR1 is ENHRY and CDR2 is SYGVKD in the germline V gene. The V and J ends lost 2 bases and 0 bases respectively, with 13 bases between them. CDR3 coding DNA: TGTGCCATCAGTGAGGATCCGACAGCCTCTAACTATGGCTACACCTTC. Protein sequence: CAISEDPTASNYGYTF.

CDR3: CASSPYVAEPEAFF. The CDR3 bases are TGCGCCAGCAGCCCCTATGTGGCGGAGCCTGAAGCTTTCTTT. V usage is TRBV5-1 and J usage is TRBJ1-1; D ambiguous. This CDR3 spans 14 amino acids. Deletions cut 4 bases from V and 6 bases from J, with 16 bases between. From germline, CDR1 is SGHRS and CDR2 YFSETQ.

This rearrangement joins TRBV13 to TRBJ1-1; TRBD1 is a possible D gene (5 bases). The CDR3 contains 16 residues. Trimming left V 4 bases short and J 3 bases short, with 18 bases between. Germline CDR1 and CDR2: PRHDT and FYEKMQ (reference sequence). The CDR3 DNA reads TGTGCCAGCAGCTCCAGGGCCACAACCCAGGACACTGAAGCTTTCTTT. It is translated as CASSSRATTQDTEAFF.

This chain connects TRBV19 to TRBJ2-7, with TRBD2 matching 7 bases. Per germline, CDR1 LNHDA and CDR2 SQIVND (reference sequence). The CDR3 sequence is 13 residues long. Trimming removed 4 bases from V and 6 bases from J; junction bases left unmatched: 6. The CDR3: CASSTGGLGEQYF. The CDR3 DNA reads TGTGCCAGTAGTACGGGGGGTTTGGGCGAGCAGTACTTC. Drawing the rest from reference TRBV19 and TRBJ2-7, the complete variable domain is DGGITQSPKYLFRKEGQNVTLSCEQNLNHDAMYWYRQDPGQGLRLIYYSQIVNDFQKGDIAEGYSVSREKKESFPLTVTSAQKNPTAFYLCASSTGGLGEQYFGPGTRLTVT.

Only a few counts were recorded for this clone. This sequence joins TRBV29-1 and TRBJ1-5, with TRBD1 as a possible D gene (5 bases). The CDR3 length is 12 residues. V lost 7 bases and J lost 7, with 14 bases in between. The germline gives CDR1 SQVTM, CDR2 ANQGSEA. The CDR3 nucleotides are TGCAGCGACGCCCAGCGGGGGCAGCCCCAGCATTTT. It specifies CSDAQRGQPQHF.

The CDR3: CASRQGAAGNTIYF. In DNA form, the CDR3 reads TGTGCCAGCCGTCAGGGGGCCGCTGGAAACACCATATATTTT. The chain uses TRBV2 and TRBJ1-3; 8 bases map to TRBD1. The CDR3 is 14 residues long. Germline-derived CDR1 and CDR2 are SNHLY and FYNNEI. The trim removed 8 bases at V and 2 bases at J, leaving 5 bases unmatched.

The chain recombines TRBV5-1 with TRBJ2-7; maybe TRBD2 (6 bases). Germline CDR1 reads SGHRS; CDR2 reads YFSETQ. V lost 3 bases to trimming and J lost 5 bases, with 18 bases between them. CDR3 size: 15 residues. The CDR3 reads CASSSIAVGLDEQYF. The CDR3 nucleotides read TGCGCCAGCAGCTCCATAGCGGTGGGCCTGGACGAGCAGTACTTC. The full variable domain, its missing parts supplied by reference TRBV5-1 and TRBJ2-7, is KAGVTQTPRYLIKTRGQQVTLSCSPISGHRSVSWYQQTPGQGLQFLFEYFSETQRNKGNFPGRFSGRQFSNSRSEMNVSTLELGDSALYLCASSSIAVGLDEQYFGPGTRLTVT.

CDR3 DNA sequence: TGTGCCAGCATGCAGGGGATGGCCTACGAGCAGTACTTC. This codes for CASMQGMAYEQYF. The chain couples TRBV2 to TRBJ2-7, with TRBD1 as a possible D gene (6 bases). This CDR3 has 13 residues. V lost 7 bases and J lost 2, with 12 bases in between. Per the germline V gene, CDR1 is SNHLY and CDR2 is FYNNEI.